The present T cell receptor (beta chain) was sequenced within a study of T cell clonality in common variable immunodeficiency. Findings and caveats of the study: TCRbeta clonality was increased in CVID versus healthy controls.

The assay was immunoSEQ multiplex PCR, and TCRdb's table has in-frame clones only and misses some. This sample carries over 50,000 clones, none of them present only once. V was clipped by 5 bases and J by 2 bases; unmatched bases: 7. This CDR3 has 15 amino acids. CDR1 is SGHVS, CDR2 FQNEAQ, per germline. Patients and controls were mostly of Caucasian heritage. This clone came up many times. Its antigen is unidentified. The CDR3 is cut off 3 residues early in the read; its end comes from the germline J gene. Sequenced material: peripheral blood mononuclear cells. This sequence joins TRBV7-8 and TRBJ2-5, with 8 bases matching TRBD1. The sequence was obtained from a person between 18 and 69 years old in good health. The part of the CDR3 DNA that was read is TGTGCCAGCAGCCCCCGACAGGGGTGGCAAGAGACC. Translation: CASSPRQGWQET. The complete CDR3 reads CASSPRQGWQETQYF. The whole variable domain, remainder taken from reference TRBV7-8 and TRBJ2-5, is GAGVSQSPRYKVAKRGQDVALRCDPISGHVSLFWYQQALGQGPEFLTYFQNEAQLDKSGLPSDRFFAERPEGSVSTLKIQRTQQEDSAVYLCASSPRQGWQETQYFGPGTRLLVL.